The clone carrying this TCR beta chain has just a few counts. Antigen: not known. The data were obtained in a study of cytomegalovirus exposure and HLA in healthy donors. Trimming removed 2 bases from V and 4 bases from J; junction bases left unmatched: 4. The CDR3 sequence is 14 residues long. Germline V gene lookup returns CDR1 SGHTA and CDR2 FQGNSA. The PCR used 60 Vbeta and 13 Jbeta primers. Clones were read by immunoSEQ multiplex PCR, and TCRdb kept only the in-frame ones, dropping some. The data hold around 140,000 clones, with roughly 66% observed a single time. Study conclusions and caveats: Analyses of presence and absence presupposed an approximately uniform sequencing depth across donors. A few of the chains that were CMV-associated were confirmed in vitro to be specific for CMV antigens. In a later analysis, at a false discovery rate of 0.05, roughly 16,000 TCR beta sequences matched HLA alleles. Most sequenced TCRs were rare (though some public TCRs occurred in many donors).

The receptor comes from a woman in her fifties or sixties in good health and CMV-seronegative. Sequencing was performed on PBMCs. The chain carries TRBV7-2 and TRBJ1-2, with TRBD1 matching over 7 bases. The chain's CDR3 is CASSLTDRVYGYTF. Written as DNA, the CDR3 is TGTGCCAGCAGCTTAACAGACAGGGTCTATGGCTACACCTTC.